Sequencing of this TCR beta chain was carried out in a study of cytomegalovirus exposure and HLA in healthy donors. Study-wide results and limits: Testing in vitro showed three CMV-associated chains specific for CMV antigens. A missense variant in DCLRE1C was later tied to TCR beta V- and J-gene trimming. Further analysis, carried out later, found HLA-associated TCR beta chains more clonally expanded than equally common other chains.

The CDR3 has 16 residues. Trimming took 3 bases from V and 2 from J, leaving 14 bases between them. Germline loops: CDR1 SEHNR, CDR2 FQNEAQ (reference sequence). With regard to this clone: Its antigen is unknown.

Every donor was a healthy person donating bone marrow. The primer mix had 60 Vbeta and 13 Jbeta primers. Sequencing was performed with immunoSEQ multiplex PCR; in TCRdb, only in-frame clones are kept and a portion is missing. The top ten clones hold 0.9% to 1.2% of a sample with some 110,000 clones, roughly 81% of them seen once. The source material was PBMCs. This sequence was found in a woman aged 25 to 39 in good health and CMV-seronegative. This chain uses TRBV7-9 with TRBJ2-1; D perhaps matches TRBD2 (5 bases). In nucleotides, the CDR3 is TGTGCCAGCAGCTTGGGAGCAGAAGGCCCCTACAATGAGCAGTTCTTC. This codes for CASSLGAEGPYNEQFF.